The rows below give T cell receptor beta chains drawn from one sample of a study of T cell changes during pregnancy in multiple sclerosis. Using immunoSEQ multiplex PCR, the repertoire was profiled, and TCRdb retains in-frame clones only, with some absent. Among around 31,000 clones listed, approximately 86% were seen once. Sequenced material: CD8+ T cells from peripheral blood mononuclear cells, taken in the first trimester of pregnancy. Source of these receptors: a female donor with multiple sclerosis, enrolled in a pregnancy study. The CDR3 runs from the conserved cysteine through the conserved F or W. D genes are given only for firm matches. Expanded clones get a size class; other rows say once, few or many, or leave the size out.

>.|.|TRBJ1-3|14|TRBV7-9
TGTGCCAGCAGCTTAGTTATCTCTGGAAACACCATATATTTT
CASSLVISGNTIYF
>.|.|TRBJ2-1|13|TRBV7-6
TGTGCCAGCAGCTTAGACGAGAGGGTTGAGCAGTTCTTC
CASSLDERVEQFF
>.|.|TRBJ1-4|12|TRBV30
TGTGCCTGGAGTGACTTATATGAAAAACTGTTTTTT
CAWSDLYEKLFF
>.|TRBD1|TRBJ1-2|15|TRBV28
TGTGCCAGCAGTTTAGGGGGACAGCGAAACTATGGCTACACCTTC
CASSLGGQRNYGYTF
>.|.|TRBJ2-1|15|TRBV11-2
TGTGCCAGCAGCTTGCCGGGTTTCCTCGAGAATGAGCAGTTCTTC
CASSLPGFLENEQFF
>.|.|TRBJ1-2|15|TRBV4-2
TGTGCCAGCAGCCAAGGGGGAGACGGGAACTATGGCTACACCTTC
CASSQGGDGNYGYTF
>.|TRBD2|TRBJ2-3|15|TRBV7-9
TGTGCCAGCAGCTGGGGAACTAGCGCCACAGATACGCAGTATTTT
CASSWGTSATDTQYF
>.|.|TRBJ1-6|15|TRBV28
TGTGCCAGCAGTTTCCCCCTCGGGGAGGATTCACCCCTCCACTTT
CASSFPLGEDSPLHF
>.|.|TRBJ2-5|15|TRBV2
TGTGCCAGCTTCCAGTCAGGGTTTATGGAAGAGACCCAGTACTTC
CASFQSGFMEETQYF
>.|.|TRBJ2-7|18|TRBV21-1
TGTGCCAGCAGCGGCCGGGACAGGGGCCGCAGGGGCTCCTACGAGCAGTACTTC
CASSGRDRGRRGSYEQYF
>.|TRBD1|TRBJ2-5|15|TRBV29-1
TGCAGCGTTCCGGGACAGGGGGTTTCTGAAGAGACCCAGTACTTC
CSVPGQGVSEETQYF
>.|TRBD2|TRBJ2-7|16|TRBV27
TGTGCCAGCAGTTTACGGGAGGGGTCATATTCCTACGAGCAGTACTTC
CASSLREGSYSYEQYF
>.|TRBD1|TRBJ2-7|16|TRBV4-1
TGCGCCAGCAGCCAGGGACAGGGCGAGGGTCCGGACGAGCAGTACTTC
CASSQGQGEGPDEQYF
>.|TRBD2|TRBJ2-7|19|TRBV5-6
TGTGCCAGCAGCTTGACGATCGGGACTAGCGGGAGGTTGGATTACGAGCAGTACTTC
CASSLTIGTSGRLDYEQYF
>once|TRBD2|TRBJ2-3|15|TRBV9
TGTGCCAGCAGCGTAGGGCTAGCGGGGGGGGATACGCAGTATTTT
CASSVGLAGGDTQYF
>.|.|TRBJ2-7|13|TRBV27
TGTGCCAGCAGTTTAGCCAGGGGTTACGAGCAGTACTTC
CASSLARGYEQYF
>.|.|TRBJ2-5|16|TRBV7-8
TGTGCCAGCAGCTTAGTGGGCTTAGGGGCCCAAGAGACCCAGTACTTC
CASSLVGLGAQETQYF
>.|TRBD2|TRBJ2-1|13|TRBV10-3
TGTGCCATCAGTGAGGGGGGACTAGTTGAGCAGTTCTTC
CAISEGGLVEQFF
>.|TRBD2|TRBJ2-5|16|TRBV5-1
TGCGCCAGCAGCTTGTCCCCTAGCGGGGCCCAAGAGACCCAGTACTTC
CASSLSPSGAQETQYF
>.|.|TRBJ1-5|16|TRBV4-1
TGCGCCAGCAGCCAAGAATACGACATGGTGGGTCAGCCCCAGCATTTT
CASSQEYDMVGQPQHF
>.|.|TRBJ2-7|13|TRBV19
TGTGCCAGTAGTATAACTAACTCCTACGAGCAGTACTTC
CASSITNSYEQYF
>.|.|TRBJ1-2|13|TRBV19
TGTGCCAGTAGGCCAAACATTAACTATGGCTACACCTTC
CASRPNINYGYTF
>.|.|TRBJ1-2|15|TRBV29-1
TGCAGCGTTGAAGATCCCCCCGGGACAATATATGGCTACACCTTC
CSVEDPPGTIYGYTF
>.|.|TRBJ1-5|12|TRBV27
TGTGCCAGCAGTTTCCTAGGTCAGCCCCAGCATTTT
CASSFLGQPQHF